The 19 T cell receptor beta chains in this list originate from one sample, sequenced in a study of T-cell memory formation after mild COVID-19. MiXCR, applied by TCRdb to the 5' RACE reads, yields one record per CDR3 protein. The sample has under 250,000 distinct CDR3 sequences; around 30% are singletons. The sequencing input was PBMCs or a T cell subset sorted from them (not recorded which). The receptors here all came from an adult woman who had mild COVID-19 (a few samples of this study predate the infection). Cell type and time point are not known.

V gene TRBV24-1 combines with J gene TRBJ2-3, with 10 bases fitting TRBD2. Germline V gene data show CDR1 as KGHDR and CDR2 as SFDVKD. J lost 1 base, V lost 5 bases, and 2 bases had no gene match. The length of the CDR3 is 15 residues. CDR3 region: CATSALAGGTDTQYF. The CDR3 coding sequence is TGTGCCACCAGTGCCCTAGCGGGAGGCACAGATACGCAGTATTTT.

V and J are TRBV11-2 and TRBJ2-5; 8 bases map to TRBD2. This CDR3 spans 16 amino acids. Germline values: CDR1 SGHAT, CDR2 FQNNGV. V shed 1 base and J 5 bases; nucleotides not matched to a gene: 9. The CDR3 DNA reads TGTGCCAGCAGCTTAGTTCGTCTAGCGGGCGGGGAGACCCAGTACTTC. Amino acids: CASSLVRLAGGETQYF.

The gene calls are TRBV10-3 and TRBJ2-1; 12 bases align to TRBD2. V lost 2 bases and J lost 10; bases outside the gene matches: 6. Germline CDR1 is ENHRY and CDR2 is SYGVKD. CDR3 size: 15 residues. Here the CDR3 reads CAISEPSGRAREQFF. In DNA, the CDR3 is TGTGCCATCAGTGAGCCTAGCGGGAGGGCCCGGGAGCAGTTCTTC.

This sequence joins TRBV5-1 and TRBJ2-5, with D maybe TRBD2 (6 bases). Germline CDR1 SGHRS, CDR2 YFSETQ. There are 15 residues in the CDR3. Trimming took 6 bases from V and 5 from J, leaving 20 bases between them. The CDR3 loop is CASTPRQGLDETQYF. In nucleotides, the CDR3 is TGCGCCAGCACACCCCGCCAGGGACTGGATGAGACCCAGTACTTC.

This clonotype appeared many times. Here the CDR3 reads CASSDTGTTGNTIYF. The DNA of the CDR3 is TGTGCCAGCAGTGATACCGGGACGACAGGAAACACCATATATTTT. The rearrangement joins TRBV7-2 to TRBJ1-3; D might be TRBD1 (5 bases). In germline, CDR1 is SGHTA, CDR2 FQGNSA. V lost 6 bases and J 4 bases, leaving 16 bases between the germline ends. The CDR3 consists of 15 residues.

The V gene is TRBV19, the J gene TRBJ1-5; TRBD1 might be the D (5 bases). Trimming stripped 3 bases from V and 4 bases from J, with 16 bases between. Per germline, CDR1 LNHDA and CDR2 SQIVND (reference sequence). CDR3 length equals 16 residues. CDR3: CASSMRGAPGNQPQHF. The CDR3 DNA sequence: TGTGCCAGTAGTATGAGAGGAGCCCCAGGGAATCAGCCCCAGCATTTT. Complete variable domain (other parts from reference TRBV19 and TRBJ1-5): DGGITQSPKYLFRKEGQNVTLSCEQNLNHDAMYWYRQDPGQGLRLIYYSQIVNDFQKGDIAEGYSVSREKKESFPLTVTSAQKNPTAFYLCASSMRGAPGNQPQHFGDGTRLSIL.

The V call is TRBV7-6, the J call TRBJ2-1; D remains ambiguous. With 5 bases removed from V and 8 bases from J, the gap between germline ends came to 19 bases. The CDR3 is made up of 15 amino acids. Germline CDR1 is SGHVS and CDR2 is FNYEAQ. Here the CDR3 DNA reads TGTGCCAGCAGCAAATACCAAGGGTCGGGCGATGAGCAGTTCTTC. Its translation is CASSKYQGSGDEQFF.

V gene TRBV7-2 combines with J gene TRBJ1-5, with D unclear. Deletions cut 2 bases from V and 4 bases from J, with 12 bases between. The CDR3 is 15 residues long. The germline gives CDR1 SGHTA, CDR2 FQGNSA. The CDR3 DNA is TGTGCCAGCAGCTTAACGTCTGGAGGTAATCAGCCCCAGCATTTT. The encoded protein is CASSLTSGGNQPQHF.

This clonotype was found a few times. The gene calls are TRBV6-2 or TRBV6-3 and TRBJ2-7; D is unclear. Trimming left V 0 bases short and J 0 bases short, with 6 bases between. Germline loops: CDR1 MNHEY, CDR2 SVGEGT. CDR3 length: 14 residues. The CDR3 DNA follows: TGTGCCAGCAGTTACTCCGTCTACTCCTACGAGCAGTACTTC. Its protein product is CASSYSVYSYEQYF.

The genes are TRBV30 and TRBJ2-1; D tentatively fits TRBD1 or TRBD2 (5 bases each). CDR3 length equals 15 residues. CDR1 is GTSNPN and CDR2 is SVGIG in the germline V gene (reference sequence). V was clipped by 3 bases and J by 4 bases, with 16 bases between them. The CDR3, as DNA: TGTGCCTGGAGCCGGGACCCCACCCAATACAATGAGCAGTTCTTC. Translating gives CAWSRDPTQYNEQFF.

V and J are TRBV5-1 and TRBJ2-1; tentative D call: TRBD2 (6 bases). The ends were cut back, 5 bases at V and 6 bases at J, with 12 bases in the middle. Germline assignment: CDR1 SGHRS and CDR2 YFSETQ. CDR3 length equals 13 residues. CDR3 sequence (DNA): TGCGCCAGCAGTCTCGGGAGCCCCAATGAGCAGTTCTTC. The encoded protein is CASSLGSPNEQFF.

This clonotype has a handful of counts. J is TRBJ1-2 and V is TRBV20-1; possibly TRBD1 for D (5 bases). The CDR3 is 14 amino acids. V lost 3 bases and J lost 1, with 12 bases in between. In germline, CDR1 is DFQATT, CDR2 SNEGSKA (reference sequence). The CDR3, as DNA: TGCAGTGCTAGTAAGGGGATCCATAACTATGGCTACACCTTC. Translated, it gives CSASKGIHNYGYTF.

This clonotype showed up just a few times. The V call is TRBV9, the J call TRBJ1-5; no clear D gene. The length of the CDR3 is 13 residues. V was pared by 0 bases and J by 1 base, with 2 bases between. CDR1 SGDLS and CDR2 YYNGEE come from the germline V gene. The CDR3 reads CASSVASNQPQHF. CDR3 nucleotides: TGTGCCAGCAGCGTAGCAAGCAATCAGCCCCAGCATTTT.

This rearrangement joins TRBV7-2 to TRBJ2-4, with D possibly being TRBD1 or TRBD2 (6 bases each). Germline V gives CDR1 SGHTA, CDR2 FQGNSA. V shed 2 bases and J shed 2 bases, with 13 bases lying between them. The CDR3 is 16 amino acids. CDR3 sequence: CASSLLGGLPKNIQYF. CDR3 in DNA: TGTGCCAGCAGCTTATTGGGGGGCTTACCCAAAAACATTCAGTACTTC.

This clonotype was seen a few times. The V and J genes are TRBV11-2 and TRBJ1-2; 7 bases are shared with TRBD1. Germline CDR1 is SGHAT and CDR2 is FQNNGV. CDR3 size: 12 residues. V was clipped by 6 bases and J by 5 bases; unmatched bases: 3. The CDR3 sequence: CASRLTGYGYTF. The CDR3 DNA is TGTGCCAGCAGGCTGACAGGGTATGGCTACACCTTC.

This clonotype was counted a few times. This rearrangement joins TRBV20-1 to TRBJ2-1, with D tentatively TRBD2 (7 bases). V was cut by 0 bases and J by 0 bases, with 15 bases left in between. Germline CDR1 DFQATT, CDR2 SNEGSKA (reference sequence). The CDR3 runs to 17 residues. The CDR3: CSARDLGGPSSYNEQFF. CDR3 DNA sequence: TGCAGTGCTAGAGATCTCGGGGGGCCGAGCTCCTACAATGAGCAGTTCTTC.

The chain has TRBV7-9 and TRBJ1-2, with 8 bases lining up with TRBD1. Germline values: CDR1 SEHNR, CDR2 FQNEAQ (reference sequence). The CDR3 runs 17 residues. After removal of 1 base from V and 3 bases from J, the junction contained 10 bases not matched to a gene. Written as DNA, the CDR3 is TGTGCCAGCAGCTTAGGACAGGGGACGATGAGGGACTATGGCTACACCTTC. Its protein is CASSLGQGTMRDYGYTF. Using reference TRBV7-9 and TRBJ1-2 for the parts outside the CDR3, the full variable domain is DTGVSQNPRHKITKRGQNVTFRCDPISEHNRLYWYRQTLGQGPEFLTYFQNEAQLEKSRLLSDRFSAERPKGSFSTLEIQRTEQGDSAMYLCASSLGQGTMRDYGYTFGSGTRLTVV.

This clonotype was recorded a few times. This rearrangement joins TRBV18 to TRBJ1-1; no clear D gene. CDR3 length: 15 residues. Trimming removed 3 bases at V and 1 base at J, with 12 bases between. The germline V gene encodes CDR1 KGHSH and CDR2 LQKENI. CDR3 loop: CASSPLAAANTEAFF. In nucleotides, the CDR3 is TGTGCCAGCTCACCCCTGGCAGCGGCGAACACTGAAGCTTTCTTT.

DNA of the CDR3: TGTGCCTGGGGAGCCCTGGGACGGCCTGATGGCTACACCTTC. Its protein is CAWGALGRPDGYTF. The chain combines TRBV30 with TRBJ1-2; weak D call: TRBD1 (5 bases). The CDR3 spans 14 residues. The germline gives CDR1 GTSNPN, CDR2 SVGIG (reference sequence). V was shortened by 5 bases and J by 6 bases, with 19 bases between the two germline ends.